These 27 T cell receptor beta chains originate from one sample sequenced in a study of shared clonotypes between healthy human individuals. The protocol was immunoSEQ multiplex PCR, while the TCRdb copy is restricted to in-frame clones and leaves out a portion. The table records some 550,000 clones, 97% of them present only once. Sample: naive CD4+ T cells sorted from blood. Described subset: CD45RA+ positively selected. The receptor source for this set is a woman between 25 and 40 years old in good health.

This clone was recorded only once. The chain couples TRBV7-2 to TRBJ1-3; D gene unclear. CDR3 length equals 14 residues. In germline, CDR1 is SGHTA, CDR2 FQGNSA. V was cut by 5 bases and J by 0 bases, with 8 bases left in between. Here the CDR3 DNA reads TGTGCCAGCAGCCCCTGGGGCTCTGGAAACACCATATATTTT. Its protein product is CASSPWGSGNTIYF.

The chain links TRBV4-1 to TRBJ1-1; no reliable D call. CDR1 is MGHRA and CDR2 is YSYEKL in the germline V gene. This CDR3 is 15 amino acids long. V lost 0 bases, J lost 3 bases, and 11 bases lay in between. The CDR3 DNA sequence: TGCGCCAGCAGCCAAGATTTTAAGAAGTACACTGAAGCTTTCTTT. Its translation: CASSQDFKKYTEAFF.

The rearrangement joins TRBV5-1 to TRBJ2-5; TRBD1 aligns across 7 bases. The end of the DNA fits TRBJ2-7 better, so the J call may be wrong. The CDR3 totals 14 residues. Germline V gene data show CDR1 as SGHRS and CDR2 as YFSETQ. CDR3 nucleotide sequence: TGCGCCAGCAGCGGTCAGACAGGGAACTACGAGCAGTACTTC. Its protein is CASSGQTGNYEQYF.

CDR3 in amino acids: CASSPGPGTQYF. CDR3 sequence (DNA): TGTGCCAGCAGCCCAGGCCCCGGTACGCAGTATTTT. The rearrangement uses TRBV7-9 and TRBJ2-3, with D unresolved. This CDR3 region has 12 residues. Per germline, CDR1 SEHNR and CDR2 FQNEAQ (reference sequence). Trimming shortened V by 5 bases and J by 8 bases, and 11 bases separated the two germline ends.

The V gene is TRBV5-1, the J gene TRBJ1-4; D not certain. Germline-derived CDR1 and CDR2 are SGHRS and YFSETQ. The CDR3 is made up of 16 amino acids. The V end lost 4 bases, the J end lost 5 bases, and 18 bases lay between the germline ends. The CDR3 is CASSLQGRAENEKLFF. The CDR3 coding sequence is TGCGCCAGCAGCCTTCAAGGACGGGCAGAGAATGAAAAACTGTTTTTT.

DNA of the CDR3: TGCGCCAGCAGCCCAAAACCCGGGAGTCTCACCGGGGAGCTGTTTTTT. It codes for CASSPKPGSLTGELFF. This rearrangement joins TRBV5-1 to TRBJ2-2; D may be TRBD2 (6 bases). Germline CDR1 and CDR2: SGHRS and YFSETQ. The CDR3 is 16 amino acids. V lost 4 bases and J 4 bases, leaving 17 bases between the germline ends.

The rearrangement joins TRBV29-1 to TRBJ2-2, with D perhaps TRBD1 (5 bases). V was shortened by 7 bases and J by 9 bases, with 12 bases between the two germline ends. Germline assignment: CDR1 SQVTM and CDR2 ANQGSEA. CDR3 length: 11 amino acids. CDR3 DNA: TGCAGCGCAGGGAACATCCGGGAGCTGTTTTTT. It specifies CSAGNIRELFF.

The chain links TRBV6-5 to TRBJ1-2, with D perhaps matching TRBD1 (6 bases). This CDR3 region has 14 residues. CDR1 MNHEY and CDR2 SVGAGI come from the germline V gene. Trimming removed 6 bases from V and 6 bases from J, with 17 bases in between. CDR3 sequence reads: CASSRRGPGDGYTF. The CDR3 DNA follows: TGTGCCAGCAGCAGACGGGGGCCGGGGGATGGCTACACCTTC.

The chain joins TRBV28 to TRBJ2-1, with D possibly matching TRBD1 (6 bases). Trimming cost V 4 bases and J 14 bases, with 15 bases left between them. Germline assignment: CDR1 MDHEN and CDR2 SYDVKM. The CDR3 is made up of 12 amino acids. This chain's CDR3 is CASSSTGQGKFF. The CDR3 coding sequence is TGTGCCAGCAGTTCAACAGGGCAGGGAAAGTTCTTC. Variable domain in full (rest from reference TRBV28 and TRBJ2-1): DVKVTQSSRYLVKRTGEKVFLECVQDMDHENMFWYRQDPGLGLRLIYFSYDVKMKEKGDIPEGYSVSREKKERFSLILESASTNQTSMYLCASSSTGQGKFFGPGTRLTVL.

The chain is built from TRBV28 and TRBJ2-7, with a weak D call TRBD2 (6 bases). Germline CDR1 and CDR2: MDHEN and SYDVKM. Trimming removed 1 base from V and 5 bases from J, with 15 bases in between. The CDR3 covers 15 residues. Here the CDR3 DNA reads TGTGCCAGCAGTTTATACGGGAGAGGGGTCGACGAGCAGTACTTC. Amino acid sequence: CASSLYGRGVDEQYF.

The chain joins TRBV5-1 to TRBJ1-2; D unresolved. The CDR3 length is 15 residues. The germline V and J ends were trimmed by 1 base and 4 bases, with 14 bases remaining between them. Germline V gene lookup returns CDR1 SGHRS and CDR2 YFSETQ. CDR3 sequence reads: CASSLQAGGSYGYTF. The CDR3 coding sequence is TGCGCCAGCAGCTTGCAGGCGGGCGGGTCCTATGGCTACACCTTC.

This clone showed up just once. The rearrangement uses TRBV2 and TRBJ1-5, with D perhaps matching TRBD1 (6 bases). V was trimmed by 6 bases and J by 10 bases, leaving 13 bases between them. The CDR3 spans 12 residues. CDR1 is SNHLY, CDR2 FYNNEI, per germline. The CDR3 here is CASSEQGDPQHF. The CDR3 DNA reads TGTGCCAGCAGCGAACAGGGAGATCCCCAGCATTTT.

The J gene is TRBJ1-2, the V gene TRBV11-2; D call uncertain. Germline V gene data show CDR1 as SGHAT and CDR2 as FQNNGV. V lost 3 bases and J lost 0, with 5 bases in between. This CDR3 is 13 amino acids long. As DNA, the CDR3 is TGTGCCAGCAGCTTTAAGACTAACTATGGCTACACCTTC. Protein: CASSFKTNYGYTF.

The chain uses TRBV29-1 and TRBJ1-2; D perhaps matches TRBD1 (6 bases). V dropped 7 bases and J dropped 5 bases, with 17 bases sitting between them. Germline CDR1 reads SQVTM; CDR2 reads ANQGSEA. The CDR3 consists of 13 residues. Here the CDR3 DNA reads TGCAGCGCAGGACAGTCCCCGTCTTATGGCTACACCTTC. Its translation is CSAGQSPSYGYTF.

CDR3: CASSFVGTEAFF. The CDR3 nucleotides read TGTGCCAGCAGCTTCGTGGGCACTGAAGCTTTCTTT. The rearrangement links TRBV5-4 to TRBJ1-1, with D unresolved. Germline CDR1 and CDR2: SGHNT and YYREEE (reference sequence). V was pared by 2 bases and J by 4 bases, with 6 bases between. The CDR3 sequence is 12 residues long.

The chain couples TRBV6-5 to TRBJ2-3; TRBD2 might be the D (5 bases). Trimming shortened V by 0 bases and J by 5 bases, and 15 bases separated the two germline ends. The CDR3 spans 16 residues. The germline gives CDR1 MNHEY, CDR2 SVGAGI. DNA for the CDR3: TGTGCCAGCAGTTACTCGGAGAGGGCCTTGGGAGATACGCAGTATTTT. Translation: CASSYSERALGDTQYF.

The J gene is TRBJ2-7, the V gene TRBV13, with 9 bases lining up with TRBD1. V dropped 5 bases and J dropped 5; count of bases not matched to a gene: 7. Per the germline V gene, CDR1 is PRHDT and CDR2 is FYEKMQ (reference sequence). The CDR3 contains 14 residues. The CDR3 region is CASSLGTGPNEQYF. As DNA, the CDR3 is TGTGCCAGCAGCCTCGGGACAGGGCCCAACGAGCAGTACTTC.

This clone was seen just once. CDR3 loop: CASSEQAGGYTGELFF. Here the CDR3 DNA reads TGTGCCAGCAGTGAACAAGCGGGAGGTTACACCGGGGAGCTGTTTTTT. V is TRBV2 and J is TRBJ2-2; 9 nucleotides match TRBD2. The germline gives CDR1 SNHLY, CDR2 FYNNEI. The CDR3 totals 16 residues. The junction had 4 bases not matched to a gene; V was cut back by 2 bases and J by 3 bases.

The chain combines TRBV6-1 with TRBJ2-7, with a weak D call TRBD2 (7 bases). Trimming took 0 bases from V and 7 from J, leaving 19 bases between them. Per germline, CDR1 MNHNS and CDR2 SASEGT. This CDR3 comprises 16 residues. The CDR3 region is CASSEATSTGGGEQYF. CDR3 DNA: TGTGCCAGCAGTGAAGCCACTTCGACGGGGGGCGGAGAGCAGTACTTC.

CDR3 coding DNA: TGTGCCAGCAGTGAAAGGTTCGTGGGCGAGTACTTC. It specifies CASSERFVGEYF. The gene calls are TRBV2 and TRBJ2-7; D ambiguous. CDR1 and CDR2 (germline): SNHLY, FYNNEI. The CDR3 is made up of 12 amino acids. V lost 2 bases and J 11 bases, leaving 13 bases between the germline ends.

The rearrangement links TRBV5-1 to TRBJ2-2, with a weak D call TRBD1 (6 bases). Germline CDR1 SGHRS, CDR2 YFSETQ. The CDR3 is made up of 15 amino acids. Trimming cost V 3 bases and J 7 bases, with 16 bases left between them. The CDR3 protein is CASSSQDPRGGELFF. The CDR3 coding sequence is TGCGCCAGCAGCTCCCAGGACCCCAGGGGCGGGGAGCTGTTTTTT.

The rearrangement joins TRBV11-3 to TRBJ2-2; D remains ambiguous. The V end lost 5 bases, the J end lost 5 bases, and 9 bases lay between the germline ends. The CDR3 extends over 13 amino acids. Germline-derived CDR1 and CDR2 are SGHNT and YENEEA. The CDR3 nucleotides read TGTGCCAGCAGCCCTACGGCAACCGGGGAGCTGTTTTTT. It encodes CASSPTATGELFF.

The gene calls are TRBV7-6 and TRBJ2-3; 8 bases match TRBD2. V lost 2 bases and J lost 1; bases outside the gene matches: 17. The CDR3 sequence is 20 residues long. Looked up from germline, CDR1 is SGHVS and CDR2 is FNYEAQ. CDR3 region: CASSLMPVTGGIFGTDTQYF. CDR3 DNA: TGTGCCAGCAGCTTAATGCCGGTGACGGGAGGGATTTTTGGCACAGATACGCAGTATTTT. The whole variable domain, filled in from reference TRBV7-6 and TRBJ2-3, reads GAGVSQSPRYKVTKRGQDVALRCDPISGHVSLYWYRQALGQGPEFLTYFNYEAQQDKSGLPNDRFSAERPEGSISTLTIQRTEQRDSAMYRCASSLMPVTGGIFGTDTQYFGPGTRLTVL.

The J gene is TRBJ2-1, the V gene TRBV29-1; 12 nucleotides line up with TRBD2. The CDR3 loop spans 16 amino acids. Germline V gene data show CDR1 as SQVTM and CDR2 as ANQGSEA. J gave up 1 base and V 4 bases, and 5 bases lay outside the gene matches. The CDR3 loop reads CSVVRLAGGSYNEQFF. CDR3 in DNA: TGCAGCGTTGTCCGCCTAGCGGGAGGGTCCTACAATGAGCAGTTCTTC.

This rearrangement joins TRBV4-2 to TRBJ1-5, with D possibly matching TRBD1 (6 bases). This CDR3 contains 17 residues. Germline lookup yields CDR1 LGHNA and CDR2 YNFKEQ. V gave up 0 bases and J gave up 5 bases, with 17 bases separating them. CDR3 protein: CASSQDNFGQGHQPQHF. In DNA, the CDR3 is TGTGCCAGCAGCCAAGATAATTTCGGGCAGGGGCATCAGCCCCAGCATTTT.

This chain uses TRBV4-1 with TRBJ2-7; D remains unclear. The V gene's germline CDR1 is MGHRA and CDR2 YSYEKL. The CDR3 totals 15 residues. V was cut by 0 bases and J by 3 bases, with 12 bases left in between. The CDR3 loop reads CASSQDRDWDYEQYF. DNA for the CDR3: TGCGCCAGCAGCCAAGATCGTGACTGGGACTACGAGCAGTACTTC.

The chain uses TRBV9 and TRBJ1-6, with D perhaps TRBD1 (5 bases). CDR1 SGDLS and CDR2 YYNGEE come from the germline V gene. This CDR3 contains 13 residues. The germline V and J ends were trimmed by 3 bases and 11 bases, with 12 bases remaining between them. CDR3 amino acids: CASSAEGTAPLHF. In DNA form, the CDR3 reads TGTGCCAGCAGCGCGGAAGGGACGGCACCCCTCCACTTT.